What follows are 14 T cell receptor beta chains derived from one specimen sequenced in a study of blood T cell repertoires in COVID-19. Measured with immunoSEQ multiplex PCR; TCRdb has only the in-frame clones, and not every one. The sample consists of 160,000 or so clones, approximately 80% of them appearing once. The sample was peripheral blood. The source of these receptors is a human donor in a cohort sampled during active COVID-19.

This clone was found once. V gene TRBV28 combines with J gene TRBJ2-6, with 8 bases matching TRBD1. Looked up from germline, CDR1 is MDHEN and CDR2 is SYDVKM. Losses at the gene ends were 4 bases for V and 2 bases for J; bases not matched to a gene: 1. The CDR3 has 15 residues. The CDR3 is CASSSQGAGANVLTF. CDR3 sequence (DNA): TGTGCCAGCAGTTCACAGGGGGCTGGGGCCAACGTCCTGACTTTC.

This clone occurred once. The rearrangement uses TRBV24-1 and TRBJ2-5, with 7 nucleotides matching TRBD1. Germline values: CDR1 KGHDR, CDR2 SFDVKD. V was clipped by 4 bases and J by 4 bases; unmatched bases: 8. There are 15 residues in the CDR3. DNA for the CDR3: TGTGCCACCAGTGACCCCAGACAGGGACGAGAGACCCAGTACTTC. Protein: CATSDPRQGRETQYF.

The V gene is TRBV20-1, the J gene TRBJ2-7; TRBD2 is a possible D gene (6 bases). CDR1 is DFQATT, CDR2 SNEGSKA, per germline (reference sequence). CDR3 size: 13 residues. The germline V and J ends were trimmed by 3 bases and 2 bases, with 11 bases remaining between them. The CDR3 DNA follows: TGCAGTGCTAGTAGCGGTAAAGCCTACGAGCAGTACTTC. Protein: CSASSGKAYEQYF.

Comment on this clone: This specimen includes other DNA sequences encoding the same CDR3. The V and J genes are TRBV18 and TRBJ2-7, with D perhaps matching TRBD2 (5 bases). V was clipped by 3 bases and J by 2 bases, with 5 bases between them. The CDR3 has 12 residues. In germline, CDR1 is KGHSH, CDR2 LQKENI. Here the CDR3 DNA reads TGTGCCAGCTCACCGGGAGCCTACGAGCAGTACTTC. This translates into CASSPGAYEQYF.

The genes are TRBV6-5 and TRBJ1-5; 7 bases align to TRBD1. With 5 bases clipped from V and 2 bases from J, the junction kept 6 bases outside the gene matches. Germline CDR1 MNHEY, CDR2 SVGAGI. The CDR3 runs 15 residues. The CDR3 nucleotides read TGTGCCAGCAGTCGGGCCGGGACAGGCAATCAGCCCCAGCATTTT. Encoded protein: CASSRAGTGNQPQHF.

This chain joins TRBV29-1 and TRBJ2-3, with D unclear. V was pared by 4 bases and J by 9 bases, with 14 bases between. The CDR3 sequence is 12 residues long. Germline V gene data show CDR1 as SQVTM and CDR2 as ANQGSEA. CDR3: CSVVSDDGTQYF. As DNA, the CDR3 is TGCAGCGTTGTCAGCGACGACGGAACGCAGTATTTT.

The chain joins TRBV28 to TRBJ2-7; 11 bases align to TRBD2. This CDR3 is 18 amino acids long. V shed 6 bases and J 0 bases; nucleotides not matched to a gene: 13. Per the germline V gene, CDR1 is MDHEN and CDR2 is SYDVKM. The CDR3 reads CASSQTNGLAGGSYEQYF. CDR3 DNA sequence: TGTGCCAGCAGCCAAACAAATGGACTAGCGGGTGGCTCCTACGAGCAGTACTTC. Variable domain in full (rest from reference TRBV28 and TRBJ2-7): DVKVTQSSRYLVKRTGEKVFLECVQDMDHENMFWYRQDPGLGLRLIYFSYDVKMKEKGDIPEGYSVSREKKERFSLILESASTNQTSMYLCASSQTNGLAGGSYEQYFGPGTRLTVT.

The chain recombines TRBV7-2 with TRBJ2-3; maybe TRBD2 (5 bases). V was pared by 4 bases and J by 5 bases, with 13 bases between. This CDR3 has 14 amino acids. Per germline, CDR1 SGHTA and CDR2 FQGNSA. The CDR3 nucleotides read TGTGCCAGCAGCTACAACCCGGGGTTAGATACGCAGTATTTT. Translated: CASSYNPGLDTQYF. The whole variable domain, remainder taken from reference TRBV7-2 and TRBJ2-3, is GAGVSQSPSNKVTEKGKDVELRCDPISGHTALYWYRQSLGQGLEFLIYFQGNSAPDKSGLPSDRFSAERTGGSVSTLTIQRTQQEDSAVYLCASSYNPGLDTQYFGPGTRLTVL.

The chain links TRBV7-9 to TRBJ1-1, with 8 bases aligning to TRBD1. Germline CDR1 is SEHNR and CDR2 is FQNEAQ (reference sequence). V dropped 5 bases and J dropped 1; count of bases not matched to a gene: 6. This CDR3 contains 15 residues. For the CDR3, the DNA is TGTGCCAGCAGCCCGCGACAGGGGCGGAACACTGAAGCTTTCTTT. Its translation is CASSPRQGRNTEAFF.

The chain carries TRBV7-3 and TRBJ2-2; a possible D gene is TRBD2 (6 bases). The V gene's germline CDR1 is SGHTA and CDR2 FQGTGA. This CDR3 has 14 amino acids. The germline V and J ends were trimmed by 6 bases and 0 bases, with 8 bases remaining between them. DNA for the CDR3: TGTGCCAGCAGGGGGACTGCGAACACCGGGGAGCTGTTTTTT. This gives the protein CASRGTANTGELFF.

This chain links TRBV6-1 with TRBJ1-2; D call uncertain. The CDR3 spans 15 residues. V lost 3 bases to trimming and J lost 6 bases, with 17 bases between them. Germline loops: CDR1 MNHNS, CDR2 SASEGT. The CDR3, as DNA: TGTGCCAGCAGTGAGTCGGGAAGGCGGGGTAATGGCTACACCTTC. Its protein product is CASSESGRRGNGYTF.

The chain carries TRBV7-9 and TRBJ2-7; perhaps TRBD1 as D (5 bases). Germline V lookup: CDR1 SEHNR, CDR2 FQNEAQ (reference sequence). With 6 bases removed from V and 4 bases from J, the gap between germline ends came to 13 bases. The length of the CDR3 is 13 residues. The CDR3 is CASRSPGRYEQYF. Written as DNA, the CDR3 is TGTGCCAGCAGGTCCCCAGGGCGGTACGAGCAGTACTTC.

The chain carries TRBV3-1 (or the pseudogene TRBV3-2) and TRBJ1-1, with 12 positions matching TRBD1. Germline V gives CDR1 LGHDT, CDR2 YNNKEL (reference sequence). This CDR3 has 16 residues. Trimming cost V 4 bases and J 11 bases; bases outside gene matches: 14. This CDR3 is CASSLLNGDRGRGAFF. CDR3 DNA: TGTGCCAGCAGCCTCCTAAACGGGGACAGGGGGCGGGGGGCTTTCTTT.

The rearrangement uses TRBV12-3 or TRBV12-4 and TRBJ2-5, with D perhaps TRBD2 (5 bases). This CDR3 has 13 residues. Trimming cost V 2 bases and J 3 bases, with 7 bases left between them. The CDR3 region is CASSLRREETQYF. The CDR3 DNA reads TGTGCCAGCAGTTTAAGGCGGGAAGAGACCCAGTACTTC.